This T cell receptor (beta chain) comes out of a study of blood T cell repertoires in COVID-19. Study overall: Sample material is recorded as cDNA or gDNA derived from T cells, B-cell-depleted T cells, or PBMCs.

The authors' processing: Amplified reference gene primers provided the basis for estimating nucleated cell counts. Sequencing used immunoSEQ multiplex PCR; TCRdb keeps in-frame clones, though not all of them. That table supplies the V and J calls and clone size; D and trimming were determined from the DNA. The sample has approximately 200,000 clones, around four fifths seen once; the top ten hold 4.5% to 5.5%. The sample taken for sequencing was peripheral blood. This sequence originates from a woman aged 55 to 70 who had recovered from COVID-19.

CDR3 sequence: CASSRRGVLTNEKLFF. CDR3 DNA sequence: TGTGCCAGTAGTCGGCGGGGCGTTCTTACTAATGAAAAACTGTTTTTT. The rearrangement joins TRBV19 to TRBJ1-4; TRBD1 is a possible D gene (5 bases). The V end was cut by 5 bases, the J end by 2 bases, with 15 bases between. CDR3 length: 16 residues. Germline V CDR1 and CDR2: LNHDA, SQIVND (reference sequence).